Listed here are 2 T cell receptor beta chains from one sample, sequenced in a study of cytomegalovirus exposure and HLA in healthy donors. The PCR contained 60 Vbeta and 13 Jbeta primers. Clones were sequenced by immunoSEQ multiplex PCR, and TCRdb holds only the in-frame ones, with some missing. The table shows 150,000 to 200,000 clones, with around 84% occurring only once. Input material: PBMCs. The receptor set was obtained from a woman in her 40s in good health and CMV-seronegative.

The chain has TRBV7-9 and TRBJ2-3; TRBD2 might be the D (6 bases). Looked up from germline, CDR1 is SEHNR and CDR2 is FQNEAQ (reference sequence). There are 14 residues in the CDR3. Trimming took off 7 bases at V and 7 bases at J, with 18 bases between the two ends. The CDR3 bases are TGTGCCAGCACTGACCTGACTAGAAAAAATACGCAGTATTTT. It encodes CASTDLTRKNTQYF. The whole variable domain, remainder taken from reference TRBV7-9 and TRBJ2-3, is DTGVSQNPRHKITKRGQNVTFRCDPISEHNRLYWYRQTLGQGPEFLTYFQNEAQLEKSRLLSDRFSAERPKGSFSTLEIQRTEQGDSAMYLCASTDLTRKNTQYFGPGTRLTVL.

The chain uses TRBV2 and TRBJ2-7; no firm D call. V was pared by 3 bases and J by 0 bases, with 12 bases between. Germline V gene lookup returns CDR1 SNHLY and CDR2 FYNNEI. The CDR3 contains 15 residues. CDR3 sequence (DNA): TGTGCCAGCAGTGACGTCCTCCCGAGCTCCTACGAGCAGTACTTC. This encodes CASSDVLPSSYEQYF.